Following are 19 T cell receptor beta chains from one sample sequenced in a study of cytomegalovirus exposure and HLA in healthy donors. Vbeta (60) and Jbeta (13) primers were used in the PCR. Clones were sequenced by immunoSEQ multiplex PCR, and TCRdb holds only the in-frame ones, with some missing. The sample yields some 100,000 clones, roughly 70% seen once. Source material: PBMCs. The source of these receptors is a man in his forties in good health and CMV-seronegative.

This sequence joins TRBV7-2 and TRBJ2-2; 9 bases are shared with TRBD2. Germline loops: CDR1 SGHTA, CDR2 FQGNSA. This CDR3 has 16 amino acids. V was clipped by 5 bases and J by 3 bases; unmatched bases: 7. This CDR3 reads CASSQRIAGDTGELFF. The CDR3 coding sequence is TGTGCCAGCAGCCAGAGGATAGCGGGGGACACCGGGGAGCTGTTTTTT. Full variable domain (remainder filled in from reference TRBV7-2 and TRBJ2-2): GAGVSQSPSNKVTEKGKDVELRCDPISGHTALYWYRQSLGQGLEFLIYFQGNSAPDKSGLPSDRFSAERTGGSVSTLTIQRTQQEDSAVYLCASSQRIAGDTGELFFGEGSRLTVL.

The chain links TRBV27 to TRBJ2-7, with TRBD1 matching over 8 bases. The length of the CDR3 is 15 residues. CDR1 and CDR2 (germline): MNHEY, SMNVEV (reference sequence). V shed 6 bases, J shed 4 bases, and the junction held 11 bases outside the gene matches. CDR3 amino acids: CASSFRPGQAYEQYF. Here the CDR3 DNA reads TGTGCCAGCAGCTTTAGACCGGGACAGGCGTACGAGCAGTACTTC.

The chain recombines TRBV19 with TRBJ1-5; D is unclear. CDR3 size: 8 residues. Trimming cost V 11 bases and J 10 bases, with 6 bases left between them. The V gene's germline CDR1 is LNHDA and CDR2 SQIVND (reference sequence). The DNA of the CDR3 is TGTGCCTTCCCACCCCAGCATTTT. Its protein product is CAFPPQHF. Using reference TRBV19 and TRBJ1-5 for the parts outside the CDR3, the full variable domain is DGGITQSPKYLFRKEGQNVTLSCEQNLNHDAMYWYRQDPGQGLRLIYYSQIVNDFQKGDIAEGYSVSREKKESFPLTVTSAQKNPTAFYLCAFPPQHFGDGTRLSIL.

The rearrangement links TRBV6-5 to TRBJ2-7; 8 bases align to TRBD1. Germline V gene sequence: CDR1 MNHEY, CDR2 SVGAGI. The CDR3 sequence is 16 residues long. The junction had 4 bases not matched to a gene; V was cut back by 0 bases and J by 0 bases. This CDR3 reads CASSYSRTGSSYEQYF. In DNA form, the CDR3 reads TGTGCCAGCAGTTACTCCCGGACAGGGAGCTCCTACGAGCAGTACTTC.

This clone has more than one count but fewer than ten. Other nucleotide sequences in the sample specify the same CDR3. The chain has TRBV29-1 and TRBJ1-1, with D perhaps matching TRBD1 (5 bases). CDR3 length: 12 amino acids. V was pared by 4 bases and J by 5 bases, with 11 bases between. In germline, CDR1 is SQVTM, CDR2 ANQGSEA. The CDR3 DNA follows: TGCAGCGTTGGGCCGGGGGGGACTGAAGCTTTCTTT. Its protein product is CSVGPGGTEAFF. The complete variable domain, with remaining parts taken from reference TRBV29-1 and TRBJ1-1, reads SAVISQKPSRDICQRGTSLTIQCQVDSQVTMMFWYRQQPGQSLTLIATANQGSEATYESGFVIDKFPISRPNLTFSTLTVSNMSPEDSSIYLCSVGPGGTEAFFGQGTRLTVV.

This chain connects TRBV25-1 to TRBJ2-7, with TRBD2 identical over 10 bases. The CDR3 consists of 18 residues. V gave up 8 bases and J gave up 6 bases; unmatched junction bases: 22. Germline V gene sequence: CDR1 MGHDK, CDR2 SYGVNS. The CDR3 nucleotides are TGTGCCAGCCCCGCGGGTAAGCGGGGGGGTAGGTTCTCGGGCGAGCAGTACTTC. It is translated as CASPAGKRGGRFSGEQYF.

The gene calls are TRBV28 and TRBJ1-1; possible D gene TRBD1, 5 bases. V lost 8 bases and J lost 1, with 17 bases in between. Germline V gene data show CDR1 as MDHEN and CDR2 as SYDVKM. The CDR3 runs to 15 residues. Here the CDR3 reads CASSGGSIGNTEAFF. Here the CDR3 DNA reads TGTGCCAGCTCCGGGGGTTCGATTGGGAACACTGAAGCTTTCTTT. The complete variable domain, with remaining parts taken from reference TRBV28 and TRBJ1-1, reads DVKVTQSSRYLVKRTGEKVFLECVQDMDHENMFWYRQDPGLGLRLIYFSYDVKMKEKGDIPEGYSVSREKKERFSLILESASTNQTSMYLCASSGGSIGNTEAFFGQGTRLTVV.

The chain has TRBV7-2 and TRBJ1-5, with D uncertain. The CDR3 totals 15 residues. Germline CDR1 is SGHTA and CDR2 is FQGNSA. V lost 0 bases and J lost 4, with 10 bases in between. CDR3 amino acids: CASSLAVFGNQPQHF. The CDR3 DNA sequence: TGTGCCAGCAGCTTAGCGGTTTTCGGGAATCAGCCCCAGCATTTT.

The rearrangement uses TRBV5-6 and TRBJ2-5; 14 bases are a match to TRBD2. Germline assignment: CDR1 SGHDT and CDR2 YYEEEE. This CDR3 contains 15 residues. V trimming: 4 bases; J trimming: 7 bases; junction bases outside the gene matches: 6. The CDR3 coding sequence is TGTGCCAGCAGCGAGGGACTAGCGGGGGAGGGGACCCAGTACTTC. This sequence encodes CASSEGLAGEGTQYF.

The chain joins TRBV5-6 to TRBJ2-7; perhaps TRBD1 as D (5 bases). With 5 bases removed from V and 0 bases from J, the gap between germline ends came to 15 bases. Germline CDR1 is SGHDT and CDR2 is YYEEEE. This CDR3 comprises 15 residues. The CDR3 region is CASSYATAGSYEQYF. In DNA, the CDR3 is TGTGCCAGCAGTTACGCGACAGCCGGCTCCTACGAGCAGTACTTC.

The V and J genes are TRBV19 and TRBJ1-5; no definite D call. Germline V gene data show CDR1 as LNHDA and CDR2 as SQIVND (reference sequence). The CDR3 is 13 amino acids. Trimming left V 5 bases short and J 5 bases short, with 10 bases between. For the CDR3, the DNA is TGTGCCAGTAGTTCGGCAGGCCATCAGCCCCAGCATTTT. Its translation: CASSSAGHQPQHF.

This chain links TRBV15 with TRBJ2-7; 10 nucleotides agree with TRBD1. The CDR3 has 15 amino acids. The V gene end was trimmed by 3 bases and the J gene end by 5 bases; junction bases not matched to a gene: 7. Per the germline V gene, CDR1 is LNHNV and CDR2 is YYDKDF (reference sequence). CDR3: CATSRGGTGEHEQYF. The CDR3, as DNA: TGTGCCACCAGCAGGGGGGGGACAGGGGAGCACGAGCAGTACTTC.

This clone has a handful of counts. This sequence joins TRBV15 and TRBJ2-1, with 10 bases matching TRBD2. With 1 base clipped from V and 4 bases from J, the junction kept 4 bases outside the gene matches. This CDR3 contains 16 residues. CDR1 and CDR2 (germline): LNHNV, YYDKDF (reference sequence). Here the CDR3 DNA reads TGTGCCACCAGCAGAGTAGCGGGGGGATCTTACAATGAGCAGTTCTTC. This codes for CATSRVAGGSYNEQFF.

This clone was picked up one time. Here the CDR3 reads CASAGSDNSPLHF. CDR3 DNA sequence: TGTGCCTCCGCGGGGTCGGATAATTCACCCCTCCACTTT. The V call is TRBV18, the J call TRBJ1-6, with unresolved D. CDR3 length: 13 amino acids. Germline assignment: CDR1 KGHSH and CDR2 LQKENI. Trimming pared 11 bases from V and 5 bases from J, leaving 13 bases between.

This chain connects TRBV5-1 to TRBJ2-1, with TRBD2 matching over 8 bases. Germline V gene lookup returns CDR1 SGHRS and CDR2 YFSETQ. This CDR3 comprises 15 residues. Losses at the gene ends were 3 bases for V and 9 bases for J; bases not matched to a gene: 11. CDR3 amino acids: CASSWESRGGAEQFF. The CDR3 bases are TGCGCCAGCAGCTGGGAATCTCGGGGGGGTGCTGAGCAGTTCTTC.

This chain connects TRBV19 to TRBJ2-7; 8 positions match TRBD1. With V trimmed by 3 bases and J by 1 base, 5 bases remained unmatched. This CDR3 is 15 amino acids long. The germline V gene encodes CDR1 LNHDA and CDR2 SQIVND (reference sequence). CDR3 amino acids: CASSIGGQDSYEQYF. The CDR3 region has the DNA TGTGCCAGTAGTATTGGGGGACAGGATTCCTACGAGCAGTACTTC.

This chain uses TRBV5-1 with TRBJ2-2; TRBD1 is a possible D gene (6 bases). Germline CDR1 SGHRS, CDR2 YFSETQ. The CDR3 covers 15 residues. With 0 bases removed from V and 4 bases from J, the gap between germline ends came to 10 bases. The CDR3 DNA is TGCGCCAGCAGCTTGGGACAGGTTAGCACCGGGGAGCTGTTTTTT. It encodes CASSLGQVSTGELFF.

The CDR3 region has the DNA TGTGCCAGCAGTGACCAGGGGACCTATGGCTACACCTTC. Translation gives CASSDQGTYGYTF. This chain uses TRBV6-4 with TRBJ1-2, with D maybe TRBD1 (6 bases). V shed 2 bases and J shed 4 bases, with 8 bases lying between them. The germline V gene encodes CDR1 MRHNA and CDR2 SNTAGT. There are 13 residues in the CDR3.

This clone has a handful of counts. The rearrangement links TRBV15 to TRBJ1-2; D gene uncertain. The germline gives CDR1 LNHNV, CDR2 YYDKDF (reference sequence). The length of the CDR3 is 16 residues. The V end lost 0 bases, the J end lost 3 bases, and 14 bases lay between the germline ends. CDR3 coding DNA: TGTGCCACCAGCAGAGATCTTACACGTAATCACTATGGCTACACCTTC. Translation: CATSRDLTRNHYGYTF. The full variable domain, rest sourced from reference TRBV15 and TRBJ1-2, is DAMVIQNPRYQVTQFGKPVTLSCSQTLNHNVMYWYQQKSSQAPKLLFHYYDKDFNNEADTPDNFQSRRPNTSFCFLDIRSPGLGDTAMYLCATSRDLTRNHYGYTFGSGTRLTVV.